This TCR beta chain was captured by sequencing in a study of cytomegalovirus exposure and HLA in healthy donors. Turning to the study itself: Across 350 to 400 genotyped donors, 81% landed in the Caucasian-associated ancestry cluster. The study's findings and limits: TCR beta sequences reportedly predicted the HLA-A and HLA-B alleles of most subjects accurately. Later findings reportedly placed an Asian-associated ancestry cluster below the roughly 700-donor mean for N-insertions. Later, an analysis found that common viral pathogens appeared to be linked with several of the most significant clusters.

PCR involved 60 Vbeta and 13 Jbeta primers. This table comes from immunoSEQ multiplex PCR, and its TCRdb copy is limited to in-frame clones, with some not included. Found here are a few hundred thousand clones, over 65% of them singletons; the top ten hold around 15%. Remarks on this clone: Its cognate antigen is unknown.

CDR3 size: 16 residues. Germline CDR1 reads SQVTM; CDR2 reads ANQGSEA. The V and J ends lost 2 bases and 2 bases, in that order; junction bases with no gene match: 4. This receptor was identified in a middle-aged man in good health and CMV-seronegative. The J gene is TRBJ2-3, the V gene TRBV29-1, with TRBD2 identical over 13 bases. Sequenced material: PBMCs. CDR3 nucleotides: TGCAGCGTTGAACCGGGACTAGCGGGGTCCACAGATACGCAGTATTTT. Translating it yields CSVEPGLAGSTDTQYF.